The subject of this entry is one TCR beta chain. The V and J ends lost 8 bases and 2 bases respectively, with 9 bases between them. The CDR3 runs 13 residues. Germline V gene data show CDR1 as SNHLY and CDR2 as FYNNEI. Here immunoSEQ multiplex PCR was the method, and the copy in TCRdb shows in-frame clones only, minus some. The sample includes about 110,000 clones, around 80% of them seen just once. This sample was included in a study of T cell responses to AZD1222 COVID-19 vaccine. This specimen consisted of peripheral blood, obtained on day 0 of AZD1222 vaccination. This chain uses TRBV2 with TRBJ2-2; unclear D gene. The origin of this receptor is an adult in good health. CDR3 amino acids: CASSAGNTGELFF. CDR3 in DNA: TGTGCCAGCTCTGCAGGAAACACCGGGGAGCTGTTTTTT.